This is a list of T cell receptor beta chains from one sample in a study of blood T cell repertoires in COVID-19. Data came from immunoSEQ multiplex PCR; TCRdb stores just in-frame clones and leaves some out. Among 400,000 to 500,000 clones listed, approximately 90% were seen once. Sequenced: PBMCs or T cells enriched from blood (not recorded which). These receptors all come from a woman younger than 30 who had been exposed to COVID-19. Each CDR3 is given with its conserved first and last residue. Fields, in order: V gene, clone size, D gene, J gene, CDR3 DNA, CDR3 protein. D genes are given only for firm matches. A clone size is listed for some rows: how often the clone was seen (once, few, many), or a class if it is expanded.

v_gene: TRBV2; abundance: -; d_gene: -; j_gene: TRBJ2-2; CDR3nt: TGTGCCAGCTCCCCCCAGGGTATCCGCTCCGGGGAGCTGTTTTTT; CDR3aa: CASSPQGIRSGELFF
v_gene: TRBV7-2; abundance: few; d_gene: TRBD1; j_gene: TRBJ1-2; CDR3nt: TGTGCCAGCAGCGAAGACAGGGGCTCCCTCTATGGCTACACCTTC; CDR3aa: CASSEDRGSLYGYTF
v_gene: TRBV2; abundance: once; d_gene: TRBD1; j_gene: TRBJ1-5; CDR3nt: TGTGCCAGCACCCGCCGACAGGGAAACAATCAGCCCCAGCATTTT; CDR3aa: CASTRRQGNNQPQHF
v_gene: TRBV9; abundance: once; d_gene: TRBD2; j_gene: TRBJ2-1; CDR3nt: TGTGCCAGCAGCCCCCCACTAGCGGGAGACTACAATGAGCAGTTCTTC; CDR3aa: CASSPPLAGDYNEQFF
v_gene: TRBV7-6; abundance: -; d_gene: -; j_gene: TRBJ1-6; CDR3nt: TGTGCCAGCAGCTTAGCCCCAGAGGTGAATTCACCCCTCCACTTT; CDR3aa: CASSLAPEVNSPLHF
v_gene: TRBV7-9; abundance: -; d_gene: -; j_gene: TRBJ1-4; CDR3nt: TGTGCCAGCAGCTTAGTTGCGTCGTGGAGCGGGCATGAAAAACTGTTTTTT; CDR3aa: CASSLVASWSGHEKLFF
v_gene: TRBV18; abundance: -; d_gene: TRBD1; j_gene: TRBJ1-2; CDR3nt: TGTGCCAGCTCACCTGGGACAGGGGGTTTCTATGGCTACACCTTC; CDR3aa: CASSPGTGGFYGYTF
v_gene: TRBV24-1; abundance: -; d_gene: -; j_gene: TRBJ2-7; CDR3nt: TGTGCCACCAGTGATTTGGGGCAGGGGGGCGCCTACGAGCAGTACTTC; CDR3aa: CATSDLGQGGAYEQYF
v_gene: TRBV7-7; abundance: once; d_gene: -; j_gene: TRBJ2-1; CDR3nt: TGTGCTAGCAGCTTAGGCGACTCCAATGAGCAGTTCTTC; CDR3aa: CASSLGDSNEQFF
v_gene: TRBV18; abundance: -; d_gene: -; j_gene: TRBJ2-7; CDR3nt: TGTGCCAGCTCACCCCAGAACAGGATTCCCTACGAGCAGTACTTC; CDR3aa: CASSPQNRIPYEQYF
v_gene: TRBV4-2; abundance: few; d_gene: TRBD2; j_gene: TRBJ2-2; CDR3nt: TGTGCCAGCAGCCCGAGGCTAGCGGGAGACGCCGGGGAGCTGTTTTTT; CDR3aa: CASSPRLAGDAGELFF
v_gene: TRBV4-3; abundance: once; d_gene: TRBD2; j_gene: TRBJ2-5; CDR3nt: TGCGCCAGCAGCCAGACTAGCGGGGGCCCTCAGTTTCCCCAGTACTTC; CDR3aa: CASSQTSGGPQFPQYF
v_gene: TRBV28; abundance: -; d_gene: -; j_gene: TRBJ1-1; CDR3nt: TGTGCCAGCAGTTTATCTCTGCAGGGTTACGCTTTCTTT; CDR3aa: CASSLSLQGYAFF
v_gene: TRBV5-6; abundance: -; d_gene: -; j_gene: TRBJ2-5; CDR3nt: TGTGCCAGCAGCTTCGGAGAGACCCAGTACTTC; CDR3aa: CASSFGETQYF
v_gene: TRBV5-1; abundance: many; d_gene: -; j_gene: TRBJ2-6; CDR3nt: TGCGCCAGCAGCCCGGGGTCTGGGGCCAACGTCCTGACTTTC; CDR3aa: CASSPGSGANVLTF
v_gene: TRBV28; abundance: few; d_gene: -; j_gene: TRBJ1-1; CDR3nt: TGTGCCAGCAGTCCCGACAGGATCACTGAAGCTTTCTTT; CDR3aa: CASSPDRITEAFF
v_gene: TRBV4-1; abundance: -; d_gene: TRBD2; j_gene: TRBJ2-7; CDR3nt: TGCGCCAGCAGCCTGAAGCCGGGACTAGCGGGGGGGCATAACGAGCAGTACTTC; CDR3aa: CASSLKPGLAGGHNEQYF
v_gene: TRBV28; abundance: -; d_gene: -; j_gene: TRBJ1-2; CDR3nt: TGTGCCAGCTCCGAGGCCATTGCGCCCTCCTATGGCTACACCTTC; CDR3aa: CASSEAIAPSYGYTF
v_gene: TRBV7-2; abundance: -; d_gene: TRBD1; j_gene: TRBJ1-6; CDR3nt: TGTGCCAGCAGCTTAGGGGGACAGGGAGGGTCCTATAATTCACCCCTCCACTTT; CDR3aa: CASSLGGQGGSYNSPLHF
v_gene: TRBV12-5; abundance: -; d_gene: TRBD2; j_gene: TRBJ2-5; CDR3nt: TGTGCTAGTGGTTTACGGGGGGTCGATGGGGAGACCCAGTACTTC; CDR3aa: CASGLRGVDGETQYF
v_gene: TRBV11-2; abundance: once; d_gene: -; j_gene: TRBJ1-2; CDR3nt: TGTGCCAGCAGCGCCTCAGGGATCTATGGCTACACCTTC; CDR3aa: CASSASGIYGYTF
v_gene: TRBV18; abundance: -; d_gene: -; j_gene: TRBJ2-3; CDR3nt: TGTGCCAGCTCATCGGGGGAGTGGAGGTATTTT; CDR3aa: CASSSGEWRYF
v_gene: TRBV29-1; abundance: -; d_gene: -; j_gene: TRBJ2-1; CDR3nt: TGCAGCGTTGAAACGGGAGATCCCAATGAGCAGTTCTTC; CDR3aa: CSVETGDPNEQFF